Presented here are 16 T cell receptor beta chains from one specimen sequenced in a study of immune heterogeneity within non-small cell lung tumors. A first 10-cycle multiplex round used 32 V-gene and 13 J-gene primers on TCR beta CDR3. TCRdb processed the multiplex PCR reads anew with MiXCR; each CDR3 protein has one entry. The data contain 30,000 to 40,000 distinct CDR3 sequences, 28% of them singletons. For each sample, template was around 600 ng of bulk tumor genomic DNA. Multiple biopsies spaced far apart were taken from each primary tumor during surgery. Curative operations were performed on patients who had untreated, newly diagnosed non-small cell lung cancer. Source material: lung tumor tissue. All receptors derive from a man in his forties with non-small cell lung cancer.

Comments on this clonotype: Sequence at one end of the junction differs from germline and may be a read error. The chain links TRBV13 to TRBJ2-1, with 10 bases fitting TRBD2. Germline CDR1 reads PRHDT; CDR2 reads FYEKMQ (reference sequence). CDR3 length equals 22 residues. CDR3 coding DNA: TGTGCCCGCAGCGGGCAGGGGGGGCTAGCGGGAGTTGGGGGAAGCTCCTACAATGAGCAGTTCTTC. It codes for CARSGQGGLAGVGGSSYNEQFF.

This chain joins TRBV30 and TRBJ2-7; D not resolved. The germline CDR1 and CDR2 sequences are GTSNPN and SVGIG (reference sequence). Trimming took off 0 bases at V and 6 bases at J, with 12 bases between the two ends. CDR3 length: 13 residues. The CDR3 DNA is TGTGCCTGGAGTGTAGGGCATCGGCTCGAGCAGTACTTC. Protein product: CAWSVGHRLEQYF.

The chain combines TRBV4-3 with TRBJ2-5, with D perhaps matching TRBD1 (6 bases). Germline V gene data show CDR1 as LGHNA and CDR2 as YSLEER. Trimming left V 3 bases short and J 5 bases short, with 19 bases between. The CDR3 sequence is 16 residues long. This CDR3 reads CASSQTPQGSSETQYF. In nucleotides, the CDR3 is TGCGCCAGCAGCCAGACCCCACAGGGTTCCTCGGAGACCCAGTACTTC.

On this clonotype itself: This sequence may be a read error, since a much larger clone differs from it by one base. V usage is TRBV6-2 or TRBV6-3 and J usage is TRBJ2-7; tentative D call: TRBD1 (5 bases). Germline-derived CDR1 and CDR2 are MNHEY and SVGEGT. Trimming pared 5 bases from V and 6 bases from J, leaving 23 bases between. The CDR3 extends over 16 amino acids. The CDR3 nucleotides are TGTGCCAGCAGTCAGGGCGGCGTGAGCTTATTGGGCGAGCAGTACTTC. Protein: CASSQGGVSLLGEQYF.

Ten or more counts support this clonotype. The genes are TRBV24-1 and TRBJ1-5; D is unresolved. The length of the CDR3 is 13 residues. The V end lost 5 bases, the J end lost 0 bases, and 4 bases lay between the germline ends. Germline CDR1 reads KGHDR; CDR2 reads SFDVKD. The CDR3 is CATSGYSNQPQHF. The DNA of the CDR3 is TGTGCCACCAGTGGCTATAGCAATCAGCCCCAGCATTTT.

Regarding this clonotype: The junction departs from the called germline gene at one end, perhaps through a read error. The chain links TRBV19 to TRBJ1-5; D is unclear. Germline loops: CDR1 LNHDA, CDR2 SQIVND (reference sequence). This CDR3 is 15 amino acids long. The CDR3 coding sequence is TGTGCCAGTCGTATGCCAGGAATAGTCAATCAGCCCCAGCATTTT. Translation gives CASRMPGIVNQPQHF. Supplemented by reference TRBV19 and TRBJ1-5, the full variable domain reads DGGITQSPKYLFRKEGQNVTLSCEQNLNHDAMYWYRQDPGQGLRLIYYSQIVNDFQKGDIAEGYSVSREKKESFPLTVTSAQKNPTAFYLCASRMPGIVNQPQHFGDGTRLSIL.

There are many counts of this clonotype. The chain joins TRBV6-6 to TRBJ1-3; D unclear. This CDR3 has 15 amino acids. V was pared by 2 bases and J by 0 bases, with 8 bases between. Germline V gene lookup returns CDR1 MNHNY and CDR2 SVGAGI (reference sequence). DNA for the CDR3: TGTGCCAGCAGTTACCAGTCAAACTCTGGAAACACCATATATTTT. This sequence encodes CASSYQSNSGNTIYF.

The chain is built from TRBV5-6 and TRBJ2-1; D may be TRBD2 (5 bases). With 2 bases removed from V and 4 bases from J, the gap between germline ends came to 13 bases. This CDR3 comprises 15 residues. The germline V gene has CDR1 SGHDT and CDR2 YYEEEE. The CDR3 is CASSLGLGRYNEQFF. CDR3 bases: TGTGCCAGCAGCTTAGGGCTAGGGAGATACAATGAGCAGTTCTTC.

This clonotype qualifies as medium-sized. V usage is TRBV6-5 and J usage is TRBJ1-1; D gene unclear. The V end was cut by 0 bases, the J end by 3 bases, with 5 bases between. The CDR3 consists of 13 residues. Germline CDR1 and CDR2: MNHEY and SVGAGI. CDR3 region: CASSYSRDTEAFF. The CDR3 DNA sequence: TGTGCCAGCAGTTACTCGAGGGACACTGAAGCTTTCTTT.

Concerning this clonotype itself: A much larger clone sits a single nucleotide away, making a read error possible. The CDR3 nucleotides read TGTGCCAGCAGCTTCCGGCGAACCTACGAGCATTACTTC. This encodes CASSFRRTYEHYF. This chain connects TRBV11-3 to TRBJ2-7; no definite D call. The CDR3 totals 13 residues. CDR1 is SGHNT, CDR2 YENEEA, per germline.

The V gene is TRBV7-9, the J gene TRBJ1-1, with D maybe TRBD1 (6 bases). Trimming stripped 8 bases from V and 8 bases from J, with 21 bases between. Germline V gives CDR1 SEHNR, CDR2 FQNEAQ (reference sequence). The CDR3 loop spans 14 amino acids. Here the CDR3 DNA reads TGTGCCAGCCGCATTACGGGGGCTGCTCCCGAAGCTTTCTTT. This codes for CASRITGAAPEAFF.

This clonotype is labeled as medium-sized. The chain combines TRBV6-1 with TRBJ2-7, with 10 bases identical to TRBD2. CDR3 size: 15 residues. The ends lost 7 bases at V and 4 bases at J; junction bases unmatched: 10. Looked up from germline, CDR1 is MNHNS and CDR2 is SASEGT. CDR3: CASTPRLAGDYEQYF. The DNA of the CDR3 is TGTGCCAGCACCCCCCGTCTAGCGGGAGATTACGAGCAGTACTTC.

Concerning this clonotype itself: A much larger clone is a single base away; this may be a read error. Here the CDR3 reads CARSLEGLAGGTVQYF. The CDR3 coding sequence is TGTGCCAGAAGCTTAGAAGGGCTAGCGGGAGGTACGGTGCAGTACTTC. The chain has TRBV7-2 and TRBJ2-7; TRBD2 aligns across 11 bases. The CDR3 contains 16 residues. Germline assignment: CDR1 SGHTA and CDR2 FQGNSA.

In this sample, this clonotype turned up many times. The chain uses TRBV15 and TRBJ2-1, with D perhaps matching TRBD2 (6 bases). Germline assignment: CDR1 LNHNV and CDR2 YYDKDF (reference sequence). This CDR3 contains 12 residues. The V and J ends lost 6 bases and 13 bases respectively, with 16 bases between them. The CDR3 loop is CATRHPGTSQFF. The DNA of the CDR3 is TGTGCCACCAGACATCCCGGGACTTCACAGTTCTTC.

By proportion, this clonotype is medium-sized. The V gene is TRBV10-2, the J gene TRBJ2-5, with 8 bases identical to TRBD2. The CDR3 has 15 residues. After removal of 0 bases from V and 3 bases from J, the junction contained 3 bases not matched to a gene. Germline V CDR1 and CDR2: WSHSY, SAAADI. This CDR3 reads CASSESTGGEETQYF. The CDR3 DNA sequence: TGCGCCAGCAGTGAGTCTACGGGAGGGGAAGAGACCCAGTACTTC.

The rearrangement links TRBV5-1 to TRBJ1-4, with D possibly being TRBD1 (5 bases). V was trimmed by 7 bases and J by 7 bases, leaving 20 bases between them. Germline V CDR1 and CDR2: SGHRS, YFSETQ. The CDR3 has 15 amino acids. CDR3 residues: CASGAEMGGREKLFF. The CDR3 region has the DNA TGCGCCAGCGGCGCTGAAATGGGGGGTCGTGAAAAACTGTTTTTT.